A selection of T cell receptor beta chains follows, all from one sample in a study of blood T cells in healthy people across ages. One entry per CDR3 protein, called by TCRdb with MiXCR from the 5' RACE reads. The sample has about 800,000 distinct CDR3 sequences; 20% to 30% are singletons. This same sample was also part of a study on T cells of mothers and their children.

The sample comprised blood. The receptors were sampled from a boy younger than 18 in good health. CDR3s include the opening cysteine and the closing phenylalanine or tryptophan. The order of the fields is J gene, D gene, clone size, V gene, CDR3 protein, CDR3 DNA. D genes are given only for firm matches. Not all rows give a size; the values are once, few, many and, for expanded clones, a class.

j_gene: TRBJ2-2; d_gene: .; abundance: .; v_gene: TRBV5-1; CDR3aa: CASSSSGTPNTGELFF; CDR3nt: TGCGCCAGCAGCTCTTCCGGGACGCCGAACACCGGGGAGCTGTTTTTT
j_gene: TRBJ2-1; d_gene: TRBD1; abundance: .; v_gene: TRBV6-6; CDR3aa: CATHDTGGTYNEQFF; CDR3nt: TGTGCCACCCACGATACAGGGGGTACCTACAATGAGCAGTTCTTC
j_gene: TRBJ1-4; d_gene: .; abundance: few; v_gene: TRBV29-1; CDR3aa: CSVPGGEKLFF; CDR3nt: TGCAGCGTTCCGGGGGGTGAAAAACTGTTTTTT
j_gene: TRBJ2-5; d_gene: .; abundance: few; v_gene: TRBV16; CDR3aa: CASSLGGIGETQYF; CDR3nt: TGTGCCAGCAGCCTTGGTGGGATAGGAGAGACCCAGTACTTC
j_gene: TRBJ1-1; d_gene: .; abundance: .; v_gene: TRBV4-3; CDR3aa: CASSVQGWTEAFF; CDR3nt: TGCGCCAGCAGCGTACAGGGTTGGACTGAAGCTTTCTTT
j_gene: TRBJ2-2; d_gene: .; abundance: .; v_gene: TRBV5-1; CDR3aa: CASSSVLIPGELFF; CDR3nt: TGCGCCAGCAGCTCCGTCTTAATACCCGGGGAGCTGTTTTTT
j_gene: TRBJ2-1; d_gene: .; abundance: few; v_gene: TRBV29-1; CDR3aa: CSVENSRGGLVDNEQFF; CDR3nt: TGCAGCGTTGAAAATAGTCGGGGAGGCCTGGTGGACAATGAGCAGTTCTTC
j_gene: TRBJ2-1; d_gene: .; abundance: .; v_gene: TRBV25-1; CDR3aa: CASSESADSSYNEQFF; CDR3nt: TGTGCCAGCAGTGAATCGGCGGACAGCTCCTACAATGAGCAGTTCTTC
j_gene: TRBJ2-7; d_gene: .; abundance: .; v_gene: TRBV3-1; CDR3aa: CASSPASAYEQYF; CDR3nt: TGTGCCAGCAGCCCGGCTTCGGCTTACGAGCAGTACTTC
j_gene: TRBJ2-1; d_gene: .; abundance: .; v_gene: TRBV28; CDR3aa: CASSSLGGGETEQFF; CDR3nt: TGTGCCAGCAGTTCCCTAGGGGGCGGGGAGACAGAGCAGTTCTTC
j_gene: TRBJ2-1; d_gene: TRBD2; abundance: .; v_gene: TRBV6-2/TRBV6-3; CDR3aa: CASSYYASGNEQFF; CDR3nt: TGTGCCAGCAGTTACTATGCTAGCGGCAATGAGCAGTTCTTC
j_gene: TRBJ2-2; d_gene: .; abundance: .; v_gene: TRBV7-9; CDR3aa: CASSPPITGELFF; CDR3nt: TGTGCCAGCAGCCCCCCGATCACCGGGGAGCTGTTTTTT
j_gene: TRBJ2-1; d_gene: TRBD1; abundance: few; v_gene: TRBV28; CDR3aa: CASSADRGSYNEQFF; CDR3nt: TGTGCCAGCAGTGCGGACAGGGGGTCCTACAATGAGCAGTTCTTC
j_gene: TRBJ2-7; d_gene: TRBD1; abundance: many; v_gene: TRBV29-1; CDR3aa: CSVGGQGRVYEQYF; CDR3nt: TGCAGCGTGGGTGGACAGGGCCGGGTTTACGAGCAGTACTTC
j_gene: TRBJ2-1; d_gene: .; abundance: .; v_gene: TRBV28; CDR3aa: CASTRAGWGEQFF; CDR3nt: TGTGCCAGCACCAGGGCGGGGTGGGGTGAGCAGTTCTTC
j_gene: TRBJ2-5; d_gene: .; abundance: few; v_gene: TRBV10-3; CDR3aa: CAISVQGAETQYF; CDR3nt: TGTGCCATCAGTGTCCAGGGCGCGGAGACCCAGTACTTC
j_gene: TRBJ2-7; d_gene: TRBD2; abundance: .; v_gene: TRBV20-1; CDR3aa: CSARGPSGSLTYEQYF; CDR3nt: TGCAGTGCTAGGGGGCCTAGCGGGTCGCTTACCTACGAGCAGTACTTC
j_gene: TRBJ2-1; d_gene: .; abundance: .; v_gene: TRBV7-8; CDR3aa: CASSLGGFYNEQFF; CDR3nt: TGTGCCAGCAGCTTAGGGGGGTTCTACAATGAGCAGTTCTTC
j_gene: TRBJ2-1; d_gene: TRBD2; abundance: few; v_gene: TRBV20-1; CDR3aa: CSATRGGGANEQFF; CDR3nt: TGCAGTGCTACAAGGGGCGGGGGGGCGAATGAGCAGTTCTTC
j_gene: TRBJ2-3; d_gene: TRBD2; abundance: few; v_gene: TRBV7-9; CDR3aa: CASSLASGASDTQYF; CDR3nt: TGTGCCAGCAGCTTAGCCAGCGGGGCCTCAGATACGCAGTATTTT
j_gene: TRBJ2-7; d_gene: TRBD2; abundance: .; v_gene: TRBV20-1; CDR3aa: CSARDGGSGRAYEQYF; CDR3nt: TGCAGTGCTAGAGATGGGGGTAGCGGGAGAGCCTACGAGCAGTACTTC
j_gene: TRBJ2-1; d_gene: .; abundance: .; v_gene: TRBV9; CDR3aa: CASSVGRGYYNEQFF; CDR3nt: TGTGCCAGCAGCGTAGGGAGGGGATACTACAATGAGCAGTTCTTC
j_gene: TRBJ1-1; d_gene: .; abundance: few; v_gene: TRBV27; CDR3aa: CASSLQANTEAFF; CDR3nt: TGTGCCAGCAGTTTACAGGCGAACACTGAAGCTTTCTTT
j_gene: TRBJ2-7; d_gene: .; abundance: .; v_gene: TRBV20-1; CDR3aa: CSAPRSGQSYEQYF; CDR3nt: TGCAGTGCCCCGAGATCCGGACAGTCCTACGAGCAGTACTTC
j_gene: TRBJ1-6; d_gene: TRBD1; abundance: few; v_gene: TRBV20-1; CDR3aa: CSARGADRAWSRNSPLHF; CDR3nt: TGCAGTGCTAGAGGTGCGGACAGGGCTTGGAGTCGCAATTCACCCCTCCACTTT
j_gene: TRBJ1-5; d_gene: .; abundance: .; v_gene: TRBV9; CDR3aa: CASSVEGQPQHF; CDR3nt: TGTGCCAGCAGCGTAGAGGGGCAGCCCCAGCATTTT
j_gene: TRBJ2-7; d_gene: .; abundance: few; v_gene: TRBV28; CDR3aa: CASSLYSANSYEQYF; CDR3nt: TGTGCCAGCAGTTTATATTCCGCAAACTCCTACGAGCAGTACTTC
j_gene: TRBJ2-3; d_gene: .; abundance: .; v_gene: TRBV29-1; CDR3aa: CSVPGIEADTQYF; CDR3nt: TGCAGCGTTCCCGGGATCGAGGCAGATACGCAGTATTTT
j_gene: TRBJ2-4; d_gene: .; abundance: few; v_gene: TRBV7-6; CDR3aa: CASSLGYGLDIQYF; CDR3nt: TGTGCCAGCAGCTTAGGGTACGGTTTGGACATTCAGTACTTC
j_gene: TRBJ2-1; d_gene: .; abundance: .; v_gene: TRBV29-1; CDR3aa: CSVGGMVF; CDR3nt: TGCAGCGTTGGAGGGATGGTCTTC
j_gene: TRBJ2-1; d_gene: .; abundance: few; v_gene: TRBV3-1; CDR3aa: CASSQAGSRFF; CDR3nt: TGTGCCAGCAGCCAAGCGGGGTCCCGGTTCTTC
j_gene: TRBJ2-2; d_gene: .; abundance: few; v_gene: TRBV12-3/TRBV12-4; CDR3aa: CASRSPGTPNTGELFF; CDR3nt: TGTGCCAGCAGGTCACCCGGGACACCGAACACCGGGGAGCTGTTTTTT
j_gene: TRBJ2-5; d_gene: .; abundance: .; v_gene: TRBV2; CDR3aa: CASSQDREAETQYF; CDR3nt: TGTGCCAGCAGCCAAGACAGGGAGGCAGAGACCCAGTACTTC
j_gene: TRBJ2-3; d_gene: TRBD1; abundance: few; v_gene: TRBV20-1; CDR3aa: CSAPRGGLTDTQYF; CDR3nt: TGCAGTGCCCCTCGAGGGGGCCTTACAGATACGCAGTATTTT
j_gene: TRBJ2-3; d_gene: TRBD2; abundance: .; v_gene: TRBV28; CDR3aa: CASSFSGAGDTQYF; CDR3nt: TGTGCCAGCAGTTTTAGCGGGGCGGGTGATACGCAGTATTTT
j_gene: TRBJ2-1; d_gene: .; abundance: .; v_gene: TRBV20-1; CDR3aa: CSARDPIRVNEQFF; CDR3nt: TGCAGTGCTAGAGATCCGATTAGGGTAAATGAGCAGTTCTTC
j_gene: TRBJ2-1; d_gene: .; abundance: few; v_gene: TRBV20-1; CDR3aa: CSARDRENSYNEQFF; CDR3nt: TGCAGTGCTAGAGATCGGGAGAACTCCTACAATGAGCAGTTCTTC